This T cell receptor beta chain originates from a study of blood T cell repertoires in COVID-19. Germline CDR1 SGHRS, CDR2 YFSETQ. The CDR3 is 15 amino acids. V gave up 1 base and J gave up 2 bases, with 9 bases separating them. Per the authors' pipeline: How many nucleated cells were present was estimated from reference gene primer amplification. TCRdb's copy holds only in-frame clones and misses some; the assay was immunoSEQ multiplex PCR. V and J calls and clone size are copied from that table; D and trimming were computed from the DNA. There are 250,000 or so clones in the sample; about four fifths occur only once, and 3.4% lies in the top ten. This clone has more than one count but fewer than ten.

The TCR comes from a man in his fifties or sixties who had recovered from COVID-19. Sequenced: PBMCs or T cells enriched from blood (not recorded which). The V call is TRBV5-1, the J call TRBJ2-2; TRBD1 is a possible D gene (6 bases). The CDR3: CASSLRQDNTGELFF. Here the CDR3 DNA reads TGCGCCAGCAGCTTGAGACAGGACAACACCGGGGAGCTGTTTTTT.